This entry features one T cell receptor beta chain sequence. In the authors' workflow: Amplification of reference gene primers provided the estimated nucleated cell counts. TCRdb's copy holds only in-frame clones and misses some; the assay was immunoSEQ multiplex PCR. That table supplies the V and J calls and clone size; D and trimming were determined from the DNA. The sample consists of 150,000 to 200,000 clones, about 81% of them appearing once. Trimming took off 4 bases at V and 4 bases at J, with 7 bases between the two ends. CDR3 length: 12 residues. Germline V gene data show CDR1 as LNHDA and CDR2 as SQIVND (reference sequence). The sample is drawn from a study of blood T cell repertoires in COVID-19. Study-wide background: The samples span acute and convalescent COVID-19 from the United States, Italy and Spain. PBMCs, B-cell-depleted T cells, or T cells provided the cDNA or gDNA that made up the material.

The clonotype was recovered from a woman aged 80 or over with acute or convalescent COVID-19. The chain uses TRBV19 and TRBJ2-5, with TRBD2 as a possible D gene (5 bases). Sequences were obtained from peripheral blood. CDR3: CASSNGVETQYF. The CDR3 DNA follows: TGTGCCAGTAGTAACGGGGTAGAGACCCAGTACTTC.